This T cell receptor beta chain is drawn from a study of cytomegalovirus exposure and HLA in healthy donors. The PCR made use of 60 Vbeta and 13 Jbeta primers. Some clones are missing from TCRdb's copy, which holds only in-frame ones; the method was immunoSEQ multiplex PCR. The table lists 180,000 or so clones, under 9.5% of them singletons. Whole-study results and caveats: The study put 150 or so TCR beta chains on its list as cytomegalovirus-associated. Earlier results showed most TCR beta V segments being productive about 87% or about 30% of the time.

The V gene's germline CDR1 is MNHEY and CDR2 SVGAGI. J lost 5 bases, V lost 5 bases, and 7 bases had no gene match. CDR3 length: 15 residues. A word on this clone: The antigen is unknown.

The sequencing sample was made of PBMCs. The TCR was taken from a woman aged 25 to 39 in good health and CMV-seropositive. The chain uses TRBV6-5 and TRBJ1-1; 11 bases align to TRBD1. CDR3 loop: CASSRGDRGRTEAFF. The CDR3 coding sequence is TGTGCCAGCAGTCGGGGGGACAGGGGGAGGACTGAAGCTTTCTTT.